Each of the 13 T cell receptor beta chains below was sequenced from the same sample in a study of T cell changes during pregnancy in multiple sclerosis. Measured with immunoSEQ multiplex PCR; TCRdb has only the in-frame clones, and not every one. The sample carries 100,000 or so clones, roughly 92% recorded once. The sample consisted of peripheral blood, taken in the second trimester of pregnancy. The receptors were sampled from a female donor with multiple sclerosis, enrolled in a pregnancy study.

V and J are TRBV5-1 and TRBJ2-7, with TRBD1 as a possible D gene (5 bases). V was cut by 4 bases and J by 0 bases, with 29 bases left in between. This CDR3 contains 20 residues. From germline, CDR1 is SGHRS and CDR2 YFSETQ. The CDR3: CASSPREQGQGYFGSYEQYF. CDR3 DNA: TGCGCCAGCAGCCCACGCGAGCAAGGACAAGGGTATTTCGGCTCCTACGAGCAGTACTTC.

The chain employs TRBV9 and TRBJ2-2, with 7 bases identical to TRBD2. V dropped 4 bases and J dropped 0; count of bases not matched to a gene: 6. Germline V gene data show CDR1 as SGDLS and CDR2 as YYNGEE. CDR3 length: 16 amino acids. This CDR3 reads CASSLSAGTNTGELFF. The CDR3 DNA follows: TGTGCCAGCAGCTTATCAGCGGGGACGAACACCGGGGAGCTGTTTTTT.

This chain joins TRBV10-3 and TRBJ2-5; 13 bases are a match to TRBD2. V shed 11 bases, J shed 3 bases, and the junction held 3 bases outside the gene matches. The CDR3 has 13 amino acids. From germline, CDR1 is ENHRY and CDR2 SYGVKD. The CDR3 sequence: CASGLAGEETQYF. Here the CDR3 DNA reads TGTGCCTCAGGACTAGCGGGGGAAGAGACCCAGTACTTC.

The chain uses TRBV9 and TRBJ2-6, with D unclear. With 0 bases removed from V and 1 base from J, the gap between germline ends came to 2 bases. The CDR3 spans 14 residues. Germline CDR1 and CDR2: SGDLS and YYNGEE. The CDR3 region has the DNA TGTGCCAGCAGCGTAGCTTCTGGGGCCAACGTCCTGACTTTC. Amino acids: CASSVASGANVLTF.

The rearrangement links TRBV19 to TRBJ1-1; 9 positions agree with TRBD1. Germline lookup yields CDR1 LNHDA and CDR2 SQIVND (reference sequence). The junction had 4 bases not matched to a gene; V was cut back by 2 bases and J by 0 bases. This CDR3 has 16 amino acids. The chain's CDR3 is CASSITGQGLNTEAFF. Written as DNA, the CDR3 is TGTGCCAGTAGTATAACGGGACAGGGACTGAACACTGAAGCTTTCTTT.

The rearrangement uses TRBV2 and TRBJ2-7; the D gene is possibly TRBD1 (5 bases). CDR1 and CDR2 from the germline V gene are SNHLY and FYNNEI. CDR3 length: 15 amino acids. V lost 0 bases, J lost 3 bases, and 12 bases lay in between. Here the CDR3 DNA reads TGTGCCAGCAGTGAAGCGCAGGGATACCGCTACGAGCAGTACTTC. It yields the protein CASSEAQGYRYEQYF.

The rearrangement joins TRBV5-4 to TRBJ1-1; perhaps TRBD1 as D (6 bases). Trimming stripped 0 bases from V and 3 bases from J, with 15 bases between. Germline CDR1 and CDR2: SGHNT and YYREEE (reference sequence). This CDR3 is built from 16 residues. CDR3 region: CASSLAAGGAYTEAFF. CDR3 nucleotides: TGTGCCAGCAGCTTGGCCGCGGGGGGCGCCTACACTGAAGCTTTCTTT.

This chain links TRBV2 with TRBJ1-1, with 7 bases that match TRBD1. Germline CDR1 and CDR2: SNHLY and FYNNEI. J gave up 0 bases and V 8 bases, and 9 bases lay outside the gene matches. This CDR3 has 15 amino acids. CDR3 residues: CASLRDSTLNTEAFF. In DNA form, the CDR3 reads TGTGCCAGCTTACGGGACAGCACGTTGAACACTGAAGCTTTCTTT.

J is TRBJ2-7 and V is TRBV5-1, with a weak D call TRBD1 (6 bases). The V gene lost 1 base and the J gene lost 0 bases, with 11 bases spanning the gap. This CDR3 has 15 amino acids. The germline V gene encodes CDR1 SGHRS and CDR2 YFSETQ. The CDR3 DNA sequence: TGCGCCAGCAGCTTGAGGGGGACCACCTCCTACGAGCAGTACTTC. It is translated as CASSLRGTTSYEQYF.

This sequence joins TRBV7-6 and TRBJ2-1; 15 nucleotides align to TRBD2. This CDR3 has 18 residues. Per the germline V gene, CDR1 is SGHVS and CDR2 is FNYEAQ. J lost 4 bases, V lost 0 bases, and 4 bases had no gene match. The CDR3 loop reads CASSLAPGLAGGYNEQFF. Here the CDR3 DNA reads TGTGCCAGCAGCTTAGCTCCGGGACTAGCGGGAGGTTACAATGAGCAGTTCTTC.

The chain carries TRBV19 and TRBJ2-7, with 8 bases that match TRBD1. J lost 2 bases, V lost 3 bases, and 9 bases had no gene match. CDR1 is LNHDA, CDR2 SQIVND, per germline (reference sequence). The CDR3 consists of 16 residues. The CDR3: CASSMYGTGDTYEQYF. CDR3 bases: TGTGCCAGTAGTATGTACGGGACAGGAGATACCTACGAGCAGTACTTC.

The chain links TRBV13 to TRBJ2-1, with TRBD2 matching 10 bases. The ends lost 3 bases at V and 8 bases at J; junction bases unmatched: 7. The CDR3 length is 15 residues. CDR1 and CDR2 (germline): PRHDT, FYEKMQ (reference sequence). This CDR3 is CASSFGVAGGYEQFF. Here the CDR3 DNA reads TGTGCCAGCAGCTTTGGGGTAGCGGGGGGCTATGAGCAGTTCTTC.

The J gene is TRBJ1-1, the V gene TRBV5-6; D is ambiguous. The CDR3 length is 15 residues. In germline, CDR1 is SGHDT, CDR2 YYEEEE. With 4 bases removed from V and 0 bases from J, the gap between germline ends came to 13 bases. CDR3 loop: CASSPAGRMNTEAFF. DNA for the CDR3: TGTGCCAGCAGCCCGGCGGGCAGGATGAACACTGAAGCTTTCTTT.